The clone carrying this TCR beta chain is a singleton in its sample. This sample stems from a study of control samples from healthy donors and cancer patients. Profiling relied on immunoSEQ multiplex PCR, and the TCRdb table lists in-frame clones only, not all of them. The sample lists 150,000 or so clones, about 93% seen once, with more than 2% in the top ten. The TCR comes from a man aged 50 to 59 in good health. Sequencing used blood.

CDR3 protein: CASSLRDSRGYTF. For the CDR3, the DNA is TGTGCCAGCAGTTTACGGGACAGTCGGGGCTACACCTTC. The chain couples TRBV28 to TRBJ1-2, with TRBD1 matching over 7 bases. The germline gives CDR1 MDHEN, CDR2 SYDVKM. Trimming cost V 2 bases and J 8 bases; bases outside gene matches: 5. The CDR3 is 13 amino acids.